This TCR beta chain was found in a study of blood T cell repertoires in COVID-19. The overall study: Researchers got acute and convalescent COVID-19 samples from the United States, Italy and Spain. Sample material is recorded as cDNA or gDNA derived from T cells, B-cell-depleted T cells, or PBMCs.

The germline gives CDR1 SGHRS, CDR2 YFSETQ. There are 15 residues in the CDR3. Trimming shortened V by 0 bases and J by 6 bases, and 16 bases separated the two germline ends. Per the original methods: The authors estimated nucleated cell counts from reference gene primer amplification. Assay: immunoSEQ multiplex PCR; the TCRdb copy retains only in-frame clones and omits some. The DNA was the basis for D and trimming; V, J and clone size are from that table. The sample has some 76,000 clones, around 86% seen once; the top ten hold 27%. The rearrangement joins TRBV5-1 to TRBJ2-7; a possible D gene is TRBD1 (7 bases). The TCR originated in a human donor in a cohort sampled during active COVID-19. Specimen: peripheral blood. CDR3 nucleotide sequence: TGCGCCAGCAGCTTGGGTACAGGGGAGGATGGCGAGCAGTACTTC. Translated: CASSLGTGEDGEQYF.